Reported below is one TCR beta chain. Its specificity is unknown. Germline CDR1 SGHVS, CDR2 FNYEAQ. This CDR3 is 13 amino acids long. Trimming stripped 1 base from V and 5 bases from J, with 6 bases between. PCR used 60 Vbeta primers and 13 Jbeta primers. Profiling relied on immunoSEQ multiplex PCR, and the TCRdb table lists in-frame clones only, not all of them. The sample shows 90,000 to 110,000 clones, more than 60% of them seen only once. These data come from a study of cytomegalovirus exposure and HLA in healthy donors. Study-wide background: An earlier analysis found 120 million or so unique TCR beta sequences from approximately 190 million T cells. Regarding the study as a whole: The Asian-associated ancestry cluster reportedly had fewer N-insertions than the approximately 670-donor mean in a later analysis. Investigators reported 150 to 200 TCR beta chains as tied to cytomegalovirus.

The sequenced sample was PBMCs. This rearrangement joins TRBV7-6 to TRBJ2-4; D gene unclear. The clonotype comes from a man aged 25 to 40 in good health and CMV-seronegative. CDR3 amino acids: CASSLVGQNIQYF. As DNA, the CDR3 is TGTGCCAGCAGCTTAGTTGGGCAAAACATTCAGTACTTC.